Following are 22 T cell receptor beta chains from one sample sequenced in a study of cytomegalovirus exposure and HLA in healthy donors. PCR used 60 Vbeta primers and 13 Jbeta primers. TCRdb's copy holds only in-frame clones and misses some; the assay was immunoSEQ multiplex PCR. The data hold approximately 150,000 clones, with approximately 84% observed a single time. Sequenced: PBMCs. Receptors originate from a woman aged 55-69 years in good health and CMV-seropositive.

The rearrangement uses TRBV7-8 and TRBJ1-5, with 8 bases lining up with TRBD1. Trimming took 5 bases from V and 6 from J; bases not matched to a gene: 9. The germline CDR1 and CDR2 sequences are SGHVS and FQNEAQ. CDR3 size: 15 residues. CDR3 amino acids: CASSRFGQGTQPQHF. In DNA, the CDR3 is TGTGCCAGCAGCAGATTCGGACAGGGAACTCAGCCCCAGCATTTT. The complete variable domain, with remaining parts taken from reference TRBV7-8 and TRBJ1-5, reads GAGVSQSPRYKVAKRGQDVALRCDPISGHVSLFWYQQALGQGPEFLTYFQNEAQLDKSGLPSDRFFAERPEGSVSTLKIQRTQQEDSAVYLCASSRFGQGTQPQHFGDGTRLSIL.

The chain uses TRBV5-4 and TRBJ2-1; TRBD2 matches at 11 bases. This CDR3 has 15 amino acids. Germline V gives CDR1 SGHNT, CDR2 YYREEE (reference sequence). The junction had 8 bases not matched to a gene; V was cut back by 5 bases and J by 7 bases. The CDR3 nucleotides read TGTGCCAGCAGACCACTAGCGGGAGAAGGGAATGAGCAGTTCTTC. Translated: CASRPLAGEGNEQFF.

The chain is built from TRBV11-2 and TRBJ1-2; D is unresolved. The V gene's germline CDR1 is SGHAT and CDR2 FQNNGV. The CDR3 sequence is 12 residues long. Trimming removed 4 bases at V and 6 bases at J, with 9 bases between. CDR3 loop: CASSSEGDGYTF. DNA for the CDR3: TGTGCCAGCAGCTCGGAGGGAGATGGCTACACCTTC.

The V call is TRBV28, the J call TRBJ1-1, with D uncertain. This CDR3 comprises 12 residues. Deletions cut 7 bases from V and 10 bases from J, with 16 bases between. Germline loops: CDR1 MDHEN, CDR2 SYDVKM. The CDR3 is CASTTESVRAFF. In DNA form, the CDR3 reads TGTGCCAGCACCACAGAGTCGGTTCGAGCTTTCTTT.

The CDR3 DNA is TGTGCCAGCAGCTTAGCGTCGTGGGGGCCCACTGAAGCTTTCTTT. Protein sequence: CASSLASWGPTEAFF. The rearrangement links TRBV7-8 to TRBJ1-1; the D gene is possibly TRBD1 (6 bases). Trimming left V 0 bases short and J 4 bases short, with 12 bases between. The length of the CDR3 is 15 residues. Germline V CDR1 and CDR2: SGHVS, FQNEAQ.

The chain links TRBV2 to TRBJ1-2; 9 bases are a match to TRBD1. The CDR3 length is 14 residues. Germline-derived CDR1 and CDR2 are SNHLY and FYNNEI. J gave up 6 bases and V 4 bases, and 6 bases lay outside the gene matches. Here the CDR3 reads CASSGMGQGNGYTF. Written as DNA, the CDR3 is TGTGCCAGCAGTGGTATGGGACAGGGAAATGGCTACACCTTC.

Here the CDR3 DNA reads TGTGCCAGCAGCTTGGGACGGAGGGAATCCGAGCAGTACTTC. Amino acid sequence: CASSLGRRESEQYF. The rearrangement uses TRBV5-4 and TRBJ2-7; TRBD2 might be the D (6 bases). Germline-derived CDR1 and CDR2 are SGHNT and YYREEE (reference sequence). The CDR3 is 14 residues long. Trimming pared 0 bases from V and 6 bases from J, leaving 13 bases between.

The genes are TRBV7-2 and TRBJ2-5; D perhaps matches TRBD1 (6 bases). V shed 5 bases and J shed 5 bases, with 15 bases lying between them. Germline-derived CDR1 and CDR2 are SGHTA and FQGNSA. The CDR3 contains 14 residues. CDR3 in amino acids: CASSARQVRETQYF. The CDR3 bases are TGTGCCAGCAGCGCCAGACAGGTTAGGGAGACCCAGTACTTC.

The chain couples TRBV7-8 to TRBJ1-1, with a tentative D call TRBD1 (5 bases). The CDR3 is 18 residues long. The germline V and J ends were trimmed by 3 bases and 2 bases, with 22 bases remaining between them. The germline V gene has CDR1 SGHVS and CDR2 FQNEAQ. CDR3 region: CASSLNTPGPGGNTEAFF. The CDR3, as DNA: TGTGCCAGCAGCTTGAATACACCGGGACCCGGGGGAAACACTGAAGCTTTCTTT.

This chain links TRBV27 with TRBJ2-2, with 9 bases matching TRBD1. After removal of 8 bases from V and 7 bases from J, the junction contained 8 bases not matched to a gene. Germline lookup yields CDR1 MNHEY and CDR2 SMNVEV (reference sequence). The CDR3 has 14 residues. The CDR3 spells CASGNRGLSGELFF. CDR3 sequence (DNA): TGTGCCAGCGGAAACAGGGGGCTGAGCGGGGAGCTGTTTTTT.

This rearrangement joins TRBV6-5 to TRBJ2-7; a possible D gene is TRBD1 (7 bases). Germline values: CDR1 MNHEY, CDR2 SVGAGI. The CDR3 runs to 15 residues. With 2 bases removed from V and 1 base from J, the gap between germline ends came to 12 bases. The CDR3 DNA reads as TGTGCCAGCAGTTACGCCCAGGGGGGATCCTACGAGCAGTACTTC. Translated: CASSYAQGGSYEQYF.

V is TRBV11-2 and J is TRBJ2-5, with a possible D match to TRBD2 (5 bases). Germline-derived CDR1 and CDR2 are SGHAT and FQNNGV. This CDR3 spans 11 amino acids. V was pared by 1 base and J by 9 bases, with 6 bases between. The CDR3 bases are TGTGCCAGCAGCTTAGGGCGGGCCCAGTACTTC. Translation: CASSLGRAQYF.

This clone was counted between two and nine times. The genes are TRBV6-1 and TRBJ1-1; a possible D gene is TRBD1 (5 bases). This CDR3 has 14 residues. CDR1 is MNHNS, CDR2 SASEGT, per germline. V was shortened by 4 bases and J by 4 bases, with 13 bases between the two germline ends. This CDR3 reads CASSVGPDSTEAFF. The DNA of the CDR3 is TGTGCCAGCAGTGTCGGACCCGACAGCACTGAAGCTTTCTTT.

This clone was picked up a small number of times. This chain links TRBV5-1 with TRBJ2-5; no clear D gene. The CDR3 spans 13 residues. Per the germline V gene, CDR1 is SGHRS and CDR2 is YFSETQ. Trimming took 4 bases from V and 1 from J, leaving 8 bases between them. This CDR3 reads CASSPRSQETQYF. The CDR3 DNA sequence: TGCGCCAGCAGCCCCCGCAGCCAAGAGACCCAGTACTTC.

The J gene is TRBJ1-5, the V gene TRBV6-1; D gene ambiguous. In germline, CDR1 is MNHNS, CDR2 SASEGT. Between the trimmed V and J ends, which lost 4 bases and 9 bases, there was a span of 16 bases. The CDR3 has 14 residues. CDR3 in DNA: TGTGCCAGCAGTGCTTCTCGACTGTTCTGGCCCCAGCATTTT. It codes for CASSASRLFWPQHF.

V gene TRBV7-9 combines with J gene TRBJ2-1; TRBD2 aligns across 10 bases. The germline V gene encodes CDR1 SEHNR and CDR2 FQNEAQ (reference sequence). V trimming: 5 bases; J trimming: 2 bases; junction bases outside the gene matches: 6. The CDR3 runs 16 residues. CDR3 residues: CASSPGTSAPYNEQFF. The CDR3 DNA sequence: TGTGCCAGCAGCCCCGGGACTAGCGCACCCTACAATGAGCAGTTCTTC.

The CDR3 protein is CASSTSGPLEAFF. The CDR3 DNA sequence: TGTGCCAGCAGCACCTCGGGTCCACTTGAAGCTTTCTTT. V usage is TRBV28 and J usage is TRBJ1-1; D is unresolved. The CDR3 loop spans 13 amino acids. Trimming took off 6 bases at V and 7 bases at J, with 15 bases between the two ends. Germline V lookup: CDR1 MDHEN, CDR2 SYDVKM.

The CDR3: CALRQGTYEQYF. The CDR3 region has the DNA TGTGCCTTACGACAGGGGACGTACGAGCAGTACTTC. The chain carries TRBV30 and TRBJ2-7; 8 nucleotides agree with TRBD1. The CDR3 loop spans 12 amino acids. Germline values: CDR1 GTSNPN, CDR2 SVGIG (reference sequence). V lost 7 bases and J lost 4; bases outside the gene matches: 6.

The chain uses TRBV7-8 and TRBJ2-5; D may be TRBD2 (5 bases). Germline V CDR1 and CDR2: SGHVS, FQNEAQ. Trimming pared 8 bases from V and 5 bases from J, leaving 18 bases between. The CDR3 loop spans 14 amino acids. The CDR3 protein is CASSVAGGGETQYF. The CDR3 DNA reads TGTGCCAGCTCTGTCGCGGGTGGTGGGGAGACCCAGTACTTC.

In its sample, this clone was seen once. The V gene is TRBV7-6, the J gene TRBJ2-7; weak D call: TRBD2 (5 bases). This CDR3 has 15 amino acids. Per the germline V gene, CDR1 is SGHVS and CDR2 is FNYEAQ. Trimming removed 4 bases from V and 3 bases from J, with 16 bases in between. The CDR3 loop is CASSSGSLSDYEQYF. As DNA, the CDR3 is TGTGCCAGCAGCTCTGGGAGCCTAAGCGACTACGAGCAGTACTTC. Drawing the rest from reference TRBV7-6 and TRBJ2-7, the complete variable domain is GAGVSQSPRYKVTKRGQDVALRCDPISGHVSLYWYRQALGQGPEFLTYFNYEAQQDKSGLPNDRFSAERPEGSISTLTIQRTEQRDSAMYRCASSSGSLSDYEQYFGPGTRLTVT.

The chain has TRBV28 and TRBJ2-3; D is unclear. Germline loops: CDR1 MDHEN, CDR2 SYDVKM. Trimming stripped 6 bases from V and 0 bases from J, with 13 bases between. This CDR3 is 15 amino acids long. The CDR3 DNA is TGTGCCAGCAGCCCAGATCCCGCTAGCACAGATACGCAGTATTTT. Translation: CASSPDPASTDTQYF.

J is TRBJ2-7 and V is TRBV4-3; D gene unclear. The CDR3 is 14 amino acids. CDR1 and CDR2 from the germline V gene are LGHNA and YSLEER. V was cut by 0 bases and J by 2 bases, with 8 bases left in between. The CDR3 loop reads CASSQDAITYEQYF. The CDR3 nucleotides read TGCGCCAGCAGCCAAGATGCGATCACCTACGAGCAGTACTTC.